These 7 T cell receptor beta chains came from one sample sequenced in a study of identical twins. MiXCR, run by TCRdb on the 5' RACE reads, gives a single entry per CDR3 protein. The table has a few hundred thousand distinct CDR3 sequences, around 15% seen once; the top ten hold around 0.48%. The same sample was also used in a study of yellow fever vaccine responses in identical twins.

The sequencing sample was made of CD4+ T cells sorted from blood. These receptors came from a woman under 30 in good health.

This clonotype turned up a few times. The chain couples TRBV20-1 to TRBJ1-6, with 11 bases fitting TRBD1. This CDR3 has 19 amino acids. The junction had 17 bases not matched to a gene; V was cut back by 3 bases and J by 7 bases. CDR1 and CDR2 from the germline V gene are DFQATT and SNEGSKA (reference sequence). The CDR3 DNA is TGCAGTGCTAGGATCCGGACAGGGGGCGCCATTGCTTGGAATTCACCCCTCCACTTT. Translation gives CSARIRTGGAIAWNSPLHF.

This clonotype was recorded a few times. The chain combines TRBV9 with TRBJ2-1, with TRBD2 matching over 7 bases. Per germline, CDR1 SGDLS and CDR2 YYNGEE. CDR3 length: 15 amino acids. V shed 4 bases, J shed 6 bases, and the junction held 10 bases outside the gene matches. The CDR3 reads CASSPAAGVRNEQFF. The DNA of the CDR3 is TGTGCCAGCAGCCCTGCGGCGGGAGTGCGCAATGAGCAGTTCTTC.

The chain combines TRBV5-1 with TRBJ2-6; 8 bases are shared with TRBD1. The CDR3 loop spans 16 amino acids. With V trimmed by 3 bases and J by 2 bases, 4 bases remained unmatched. CDR1 is SGHRS, CDR2 YFSETQ, per germline. CDR3 nucleotide sequence: TGCGCCAGCAGCTATAAGACAGGGGCTGGGGCCAACGTCCTGACTTTC. This codes for CASSYKTGAGANVLTF.

The chain employs TRBV19 and TRBJ2-5; D call uncertain. From germline, CDR1 is LNHDA and CDR2 SQIVND (reference sequence). CDR3 size: 14 residues. V was shortened by 9 bases and J by 7 bases, with 21 bases between the two germline ends. For the CDR3, the DNA is TGTGCCAGCCTCTCCCCTTCCGCCGGTGGGACCCAGTACTTC. It specifies CASLSPSAGGTQYF.

A word on this clonotype: One end of the junction varies from germline; a read error may be responsible. This sequence joins TRBV6-1 and TRBJ2-3; tentative D call: TRBD1 (6 bases). The CDR3 runs to 17 residues. Germline V gene sequence: CDR1 MNHNS, CDR2 SASEGT. CDR3: CASSATRGPPWTDTQYF. DNA for the CDR3: TGTGCCAGCAGTGCCACCCGCGGACCACCCTGGACAGACACGCAGTATTTT.

In this sample, this clonotype turned up a few times. The chain is built from TRBV7-3 and TRBJ2-1; 8 nucleotides line up with TRBD2. The trim removed 7 bases at V and 4 bases at J, leaving 9 bases unmatched. Germline V gives CDR1 SGHTA, CDR2 FQGTGA. The CDR3 sequence is 15 residues long. This CDR3 is CASKVEAGAYNEQFF. The CDR3 DNA reads as TGTGCCAGCAAGGTAGAAGCGGGAGCTTACAATGAGCAGTTCTTC. Complete variable domain (other parts from reference TRBV7-3 and TRBJ2-1): GAGVSQTPSNKVTEKGKYVELRCDPISGHTALYWYRQSLGQGPEFLIYFQGTGAADDSGLPNDRFFAVRPEGSVSTLKIQRTERGDSAVYLCASKVEAGAYNEQFFGPGTRLTVL.

The CDR3 coding sequence is TGCGCCAGCAGCTCTTCAGGTACCCAGGGGGCTTTCTTT. It codes for CASSSSGTQGAFF. This chain joins TRBV5-1 and TRBJ1-1; TRBD1 might be the D (6 bases). Germline V gives CDR1 SGHRS, CDR2 YFSETQ. Trimming cost V 3 bases and J 11 bases, with 17 bases left between them. The CDR3 contains 13 residues.